This T cell receptor (beta chain) was found in a study of long-term antiretroviral therapy in people with HIV. For the study at large: Earliest sampling preceded the 2015 immediate-ART recommendation by about a decade. The study, taken as a whole, reports: Diversity rose after ART but stayed below transplant donor controls. HIV repertoire CDR3 lengths ranged less widely than those of controls. Missing from the dataset were any data on ART adherence, viral resistance or therapy changes.

Turning to this clone: What it binds is unknown.

It was version v3.0 of the immunoSEQ assay that was run at survey level. Produced via immunoSEQ multiplex PCR; TCRdb's table is partial and in-frame only. Among around 31,000 clones, 80% to 90% were seen once, and the ten largest hold 3.8%. The TCR originated in a man aged 18 to 29 with HIV. Sample: unsorted PBMCs, taken 0.8 years before starting antiretroviral therapy.

The CDR3 DNA sequence: TGTGCCAGCAGCTTAAGCGGGAGGGATGGACAGTTACAAGAGACCCAGTACTTC. This encodes CASSLSGRDGQLQETQYF. The J gene is TRBJ2-5, the V gene TRBV11-1; 10 bases align to TRBD2. J gave up 2 bases and V 2 bases, and 11 bases lay outside the gene matches. The germline gives CDR1 SGHAT, CDR2 FQDESV (reference sequence). The CDR3 runs 18 residues.